This T cell receptor beta chain appears in the sequencing data of a study of cytomegalovirus exposure and HLA in healthy donors. Points from the study as a whole: In vitro, three CMV-associated chains proved specific for CMV antigens.

This CDR3 spans 19 amino acids. The J segment lost 5 bases and the V segment lost 0 bases, leaving 15 bases of the junction unmatched. CDR1 and CDR2 from the germline V gene are SGHRS and YFSETQ. Of note for this clone: What it recognizes is unknown.

In the PCR, 60 Vbeta and 13 Jbeta primers were used. Sequencing used immunoSEQ multiplex PCR; TCRdb keeps in-frame clones, though not all of them. The sample yields over 70,000 clones, nearly 80% seen once. The sequenced sample was PBMCs. The receptor was derived from a woman between 50 and 59 years old in good health and CMV-seropositive. The J gene is TRBJ2-4, the V gene TRBV5-1; 9 bases match TRBD2. The CDR3 nucleotides are TGCGCCAGCAGCTTGGGGTCTGGCGGGAGGGCCTCGTCGGAAAACATTCAGTACTTC. It codes for CASSLGSGGRASSENIQYF.